The next 15 T cell receptor beta chains were all read from a single sample in a study of T cell responses to AZD1222 COVID-19 vaccine. Libraries were prepared by immunoSEQ multiplex PCR; TCRdb keeps only in-frame clonotypes and omits some of them. The sample holds 150,000 to 200,000 clones, around 94% seen once. Sequenced here: peripheral blood, sampled 28 days after the second AZD1222 dose. The source of these receptors is an adult who received the AZD1222 COVID-19 vaccine.

On this clone itself: Within the sample, other DNA sequences also encode this same CDR3. The rearrangement uses TRBV20-1 and TRBJ1-2; D is uncertain. This CDR3 is 11 amino acids long. Per germline, CDR1 DFQATT and CDR2 SNEGSKA (reference sequence). Trimming stripped 6 bases from V and 2 bases from J, with 7 bases between. DNA of the CDR3: TGCAGTGCCTATCCCAACTATGGCTACACCTTC. Its translation is CSAYPNYGYTF.

The gene calls are TRBV5-1 and TRBJ1-2; a possible D gene is TRBD1 (5 bases). V was cut by 0 bases and J by 4 bases, with 10 bases left in between. Germline assignment: CDR1 SGHRS and CDR2 YFSETQ. The CDR3 has 14 residues. CDR3 sequence: CASSLGSGVYGYTF. CDR3 in DNA: TGCGCCAGCAGCTTGGGGTCGGGGGTCTATGGCTACACCTTC.

The genes are TRBV3-1 (or the pseudogene TRBV3-2) and TRBJ2-6; D ambiguous. With 1 base removed from V and 4 bases from J, the gap between germline ends came to 11 bases. Germline V lookup: CDR1 LGHDT, CDR2 YNNKEL (reference sequence). The CDR3 consists of 16 residues. For the CDR3, the DNA is TGTGCCAGCAGCCAAGCCGGGTCCGGAGGGGCCAACGTCCTGACTTTC. Residues: CASSQAGSGGANVLTF.

The table lists this clone with a count of one. This chain uses TRBV13 with TRBJ2-1, with D possibly being TRBD2 (5 bases). Germline lookup yields CDR1 PRHDT and CDR2 FYEKMQ (reference sequence). V dropped 1 base and J dropped 5 bases, with 15 bases sitting between them. The CDR3 totals 16 residues. The CDR3 nucleotides are TGTGCCAGCAGCTTAGCGCGGATAGCGTCCAACAATGAGCAGTTCTTC. Translating it yields CASSLARIASNNEQFF.

The chain couples TRBV29-1 to TRBJ1-1, with D hard to call. This CDR3 region has 12 residues. Germline values: CDR1 SQVTM, CDR2 ANQGSEA. V was cut by 6 bases and J by 2 bases, with 10 bases left in between. The CDR3 loop reads CSVGWPNTEAFF. CDR3 nucleotides: TGCAGCGTCGGTTGGCCAAACACTGAAGCTTTCTTT.

V is TRBV19 and J is TRBJ2-1; 9 nucleotides line up with TRBD2. The CDR3 runs to 17 residues. Germline V gives CDR1 LNHDA, CDR2 SQIVND (reference sequence). V lost 1 base to trimming and J lost 1 base; unmatched junction nucleotides: 5. The CDR3 loop is CASSIALTSGSYNEQFF. The DNA of the CDR3 is TGTGCCAGTAGTATAGCCCTCACTAGCGGGTCCTACAATGAGCAGTTCTTC.

This clone was counted once. The rearrangement uses TRBV4-1 and TRBJ2-5, with TRBD1 matching over 8 bases. The trim removed 2 bases at V and 4 bases at J, leaving 9 bases unmatched. The length of the CDR3 is 16 residues. The V gene's germline CDR1 is MGHRA and CDR2 YSYEKL. CDR3 bases: TGCGCCAGCAGCCAAATAACAGGGGGACGGCGAGAGACCCAGTACTTC. Translated, it gives CASSQITGGRRETQYF.

The rearrangement uses TRBV7-2 and TRBJ2-7; possibly TRBD2 for D (6 bases). With 2 bases removed from V and 7 bases from J, the gap between germline ends came to 18 bases. CDR3 length: 15 residues. Germline V gene sequence: CDR1 SGHTA, CDR2 FQGNSA. The CDR3 region is CASSLYPGRTGEQYF. CDR3 DNA sequence: TGTGCCAGCAGCTTATATCCCGGGAGAACGGGGGAGCAGTACTTC.

The CDR3 is CATSDLTSATDTQYF. Written as DNA, the CDR3 is TGTGCCACCAGTGATTTGACTAGCGCCACAGATACGCAGTATTTT. The chain recombines TRBV24-1 with TRBJ2-3; 7 nucleotides match TRBD2. The CDR3 extends over 15 amino acids. V lost 0 bases to trimming and J lost 2 bases; unmatched junction nucleotides: 1. The germline V gene has CDR1 KGHDR and CDR2 SFDVKD.

J is TRBJ2-3 and V is TRBV24-1; 8 bases line up with TRBD2. The CDR3 sequence is 15 residues long. V lost 4 bases, J lost 3 bases, and 5 bases stayed unmatched. Germline V CDR1 and CDR2: KGHDR, SFDVKD. CDR3 loop: CATSESGSRTDTQYF. The DNA for the CDR3 is TGTGCCACCAGTGAAAGCGGGAGTAGGACAGATACGCAGTATTTT.

The chain has TRBV12-3 or TRBV12-4 and TRBJ1-2, with D perhaps TRBD1 (5 bases). V was trimmed by 3 bases and J by 7 bases, leaving 12 bases between them. The CDR3 runs to 13 residues. The CDR3 DNA is TGTGCCAGCAGTTTGTCGGGGGGAGTTGGCTACACCTTC. It specifies CASSLSGGVGYTF.

V is TRBV11-2 and J is TRBJ1-1; TRBD1 is a possible D gene (6 bases). The CDR3 consists of 15 residues. The V end lost 5 bases, the J end lost 6 bases, and 19 bases lay between the germline ends. Germline values: CDR1 SGHAT, CDR2 FQNNGV. CDR3 coding DNA: TGTGCCAGCAGCAAAGTAACAGGGTCGGTCTCTGAAGCTTTCTTT. Translation gives CASSKVTGSVSEAFF.

V is TRBV10-3 and J is TRBJ2-3; D is unclear. The CDR3 has 15 residues. The germline CDR1 and CDR2 sequences are ENHRY and SYGVKD. Trimming removed 2 bases from V and 1 base from J, with 10 bases in between. CDR3 sequence: CAISEPRRRTDTQYF. CDR3 nucleotide sequence: TGTGCCATCAGTGAGCCCAGGCGGCGCACAGATACGCAGTATTTT.

The chain recombines TRBV11-2 with TRBJ2-1; 8 nucleotides line up with TRBD1. J gave up 4 bases and V 6 bases, and 8 bases lay outside the gene matches. The CDR3 covers 15 residues. Germline CDR1 is SGHAT and CDR2 is FQNNGV. CDR3 residues: CASSSTGAGYNEQFF. CDR3 bases: TGTGCCAGCAGTTCGACAGGGGCAGGGTACAATGAGCAGTTCTTC.

The chain employs TRBV2 and TRBJ1-1; 7 positions match TRBD1. CDR3 length equals 15 residues. With V trimmed by 6 bases and J by 3 bases, 10 bases remained unmatched. CDR1 SNHLY and CDR2 FYNNEI come from the germline V gene. The chain's CDR3 is CASSKSTGVDTEAFF. The CDR3 coding sequence is TGTGCCAGCAGCAAAAGTACAGGGGTCGACACTGAAGCTTTCTTT.